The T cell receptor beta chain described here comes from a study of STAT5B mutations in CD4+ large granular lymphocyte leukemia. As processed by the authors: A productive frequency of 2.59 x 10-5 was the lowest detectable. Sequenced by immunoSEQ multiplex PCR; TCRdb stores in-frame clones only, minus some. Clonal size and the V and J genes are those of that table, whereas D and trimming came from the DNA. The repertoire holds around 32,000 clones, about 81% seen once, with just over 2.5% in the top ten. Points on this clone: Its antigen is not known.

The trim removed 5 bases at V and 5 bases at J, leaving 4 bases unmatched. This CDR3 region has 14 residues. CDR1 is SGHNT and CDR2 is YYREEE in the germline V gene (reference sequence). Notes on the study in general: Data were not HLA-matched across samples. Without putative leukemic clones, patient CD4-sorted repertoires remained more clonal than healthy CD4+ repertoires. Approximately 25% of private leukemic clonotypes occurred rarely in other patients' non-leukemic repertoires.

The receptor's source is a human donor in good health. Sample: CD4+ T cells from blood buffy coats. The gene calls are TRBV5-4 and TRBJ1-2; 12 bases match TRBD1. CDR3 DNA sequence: TGTGCCAGCAGTCCGGGACAGGGGGCATATGGCTACACCTTC. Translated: CASSPGQGAYGYTF.